This TCR beta chain was obtained from a study of T cells after yellow fever vaccination (dated by TCRdb to between 2019 and 2020). Looking at the study overall: The SMART-Seq v4 Ultra Low Input RNA kit was used to prepare libraries from fractions with low cell numbers. To follow T-cell clones before and after both primary and booster YFV17D yellow fever vaccination, bulk TCR alpha and beta repertoires underwent longitudinal sequencing. Two healthy male donors, one aged 18 to 30 and one aged 30 to 40 years, made up the cohort. Blood was collected at multiple timepoints before and after primary and secondary immunization, and bulk PBMC replicates and cell subsets were isolated.

Including the terminal cysteine and phenylalanine, the CDR3 comprises 17 residues. The read is trimmed to its CDR3 DNA, 51 bases read in frame from base 1. Between the V and J ends, shortened by 0 bases and 3 bases respectively, the junction contains 18 bases. The germline V gene encodes CDR1 MNHEY and CDR2 SVGEGT. Interpreted using the paper, the treatment or condition label stands for: live attenuated yellow fever vaccine strain. Two biological replicates of bulk PBMCs were collected at each blood-draw timepoint. A standard Ficoll-Paque protocol was used to isolate PBMCs from peripheral blood. TriZol was used to extract RNA from bulk PBMCs, from CD4 and CD8 fractions, and from dextramer-positive and dextramer-negative fractions. General study outcomes and caveats: Computational filtering was needed because FACS-sorted repertoires could contain abundant contaminating clonotypes from the bulk population. A small share of clonotypes occurred in both CD4 and CD8 compartments, likely arising from convergent recombination. After the booster, most of the clones that had expanded following primary vaccination were detected again (almost 98% of CD4 and around 88% of CD8), which suggests that memory was broadly maintained. The secondary T-cell response was weaker than the primary response but faster, peaking on day 5 instead of day 15. Because only a couple of donors were included in the study, the extent to which the findings can be generalized is limited.

This clonotype was seen a few times. The antigen it recognizes is unknown. No base quality values were provided; no much bigger clone lies one nucleotide off. TCR cDNA was synthesized by 5'RACE template switching, which introduced a universal primer site and unique molecular identifiers. Priming for cDNA synthesis came from both the TCR alpha and TCR beta constant segments. Two PCR steps were used to amplify libraries, with sample barcodes and sequencing adapters being added in the second step. Sequencing of the libraries was done on either Illumina HiSeq 2500 (2x100 bp) or NovaSeq (2x150 bp). The source study handled its data this way. MIGEC was used to demultiplex reads and collapse the reads into UMI consensus sequences, and MiXCR was used for V(D)J alignment. Clonotypes responding to the vaccine were identified with edgeR on replicate PBMC samples, with the criteria of FDR below 0.01 and a log2 fold change above 5 up to day 15. Bulk clonotypes were assigned CD4 or CD8 identity according to which sequenced CD4 or CD8 repertoire held them at higher abundance. TCRdb cleaned the public reads at Q25 with fastp, built clones with MiXCR and kept in-frame beta chains. Records with the same CDR3 protein are collapsed into one entry carrying the most frequent genes and DNA. In this record, the V and J calls reflect TCRdb's handling and not the investigators' own analysis. Counted in this sample were 500,000 to 650,000 distinct CDR3 sequences; approximately 13% of them appeared once. The ten largest clones take up under 15% of the sample.

The material sequenced was PBMCs, taken on the day of the yellow fever booster vaccination. The sequence derives from a man aged 30 to 39 who received the YFV17D yellow fever vaccine. Here the chain combines TRBV6-2 or TRBV6-3 and TRBJ2-7; the D segment could be TRBD1, given 5 matching bases. The bases read TGTGCCAGCAGTTACTCGATCCAGCTCGGAAGGGGCTACGAGCAGTACTTC. This sequence encodes CASSYSIQLGRGYEQYF.